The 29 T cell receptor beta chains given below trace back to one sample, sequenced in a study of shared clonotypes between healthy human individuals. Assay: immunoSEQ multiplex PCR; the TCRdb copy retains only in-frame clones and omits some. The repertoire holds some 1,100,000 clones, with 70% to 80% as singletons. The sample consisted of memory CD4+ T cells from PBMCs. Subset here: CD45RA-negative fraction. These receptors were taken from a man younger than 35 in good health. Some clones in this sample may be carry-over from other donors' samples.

The CDR3 sequence is CASSSPSGTAYEQYF. CDR3 nucleotides: TGTGCCAGCAGTTCTCCTAGCGGGACCGCCTACGAGCAGTACTTC. V is TRBV28 and J is TRBJ2-7; TRBD2 matches at 9 bases. The J segment lost 2 bases and the V segment lost 4 bases, leaving 6 bases of the junction unmatched. Germline assignment: CDR1 MDHEN and CDR2 SYDVKM. The CDR3 has 15 residues.

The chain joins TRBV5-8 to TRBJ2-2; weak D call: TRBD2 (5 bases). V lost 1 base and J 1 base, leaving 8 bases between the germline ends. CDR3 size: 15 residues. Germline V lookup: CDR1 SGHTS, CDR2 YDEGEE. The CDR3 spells CASSLRAGNTGELFF. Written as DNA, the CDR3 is TGTGCCAGCAGCTTGAGGGCGGGGAACACCGGGGAGCTGTTTTTT.

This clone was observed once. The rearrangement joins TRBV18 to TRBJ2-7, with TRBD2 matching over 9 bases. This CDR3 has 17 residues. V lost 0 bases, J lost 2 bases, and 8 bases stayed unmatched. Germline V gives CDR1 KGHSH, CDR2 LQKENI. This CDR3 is CASSPPRAGGPTYEQYF. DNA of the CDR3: TGTGCCAGCTCACCACCGCGCGCGGGAGGGCCAACCTACGAGCAGTACTTC.

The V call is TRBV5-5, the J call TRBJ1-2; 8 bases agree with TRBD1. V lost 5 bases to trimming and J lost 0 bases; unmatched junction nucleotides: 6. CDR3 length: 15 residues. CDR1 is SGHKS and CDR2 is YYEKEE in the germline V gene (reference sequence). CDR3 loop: CASSFTGGANYGYTF. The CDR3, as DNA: TGTGCCAGCAGTTTTACAGGGGGAGCTAACTATGGCTACACCTTC.

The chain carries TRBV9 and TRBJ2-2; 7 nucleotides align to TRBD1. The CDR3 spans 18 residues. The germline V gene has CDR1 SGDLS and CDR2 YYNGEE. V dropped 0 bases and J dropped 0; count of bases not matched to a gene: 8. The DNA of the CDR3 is TGTGCCAGCAGCGTAGCCGAACTGGGGACAGCGAACACCGGGGAGCTGTTTTTT. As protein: CASSVAELGTANTGELFF.

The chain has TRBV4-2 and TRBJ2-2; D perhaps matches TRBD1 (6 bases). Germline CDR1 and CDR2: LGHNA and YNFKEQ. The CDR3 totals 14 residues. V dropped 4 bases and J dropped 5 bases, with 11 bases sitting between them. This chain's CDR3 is CASSPLQGTGELFF. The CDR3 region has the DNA TGTGCCAGCAGCCCCCTGCAGGGGACCGGGGAGCTGTTTTTT.

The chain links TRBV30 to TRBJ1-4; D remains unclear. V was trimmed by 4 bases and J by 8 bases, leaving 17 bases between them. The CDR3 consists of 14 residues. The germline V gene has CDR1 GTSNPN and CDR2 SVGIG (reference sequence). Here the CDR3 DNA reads TGTGCCTGGACCCCTTGGGGAGGACGGGAAAAACTGTTTTTT. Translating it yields CAWTPWGGREKLFF.

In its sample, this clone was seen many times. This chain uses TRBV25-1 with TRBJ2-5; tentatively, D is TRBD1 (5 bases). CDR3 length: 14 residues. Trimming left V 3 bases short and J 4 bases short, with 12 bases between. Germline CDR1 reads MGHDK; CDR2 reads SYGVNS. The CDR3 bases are TGTGCCAGCAGTGACCCATGGCAGGGAGAGACCCAGTACTTC. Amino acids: CASSDPWQGETQYF.

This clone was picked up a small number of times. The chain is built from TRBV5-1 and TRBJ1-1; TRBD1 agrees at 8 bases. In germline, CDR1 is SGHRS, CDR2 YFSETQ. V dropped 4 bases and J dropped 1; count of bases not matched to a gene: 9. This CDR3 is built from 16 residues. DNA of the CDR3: TGCGCCAGCAGCGGACGCGGACAGGGTACGAACACTGAAGCTTTCTTT. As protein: CASSGRGQGTNTEAFF.

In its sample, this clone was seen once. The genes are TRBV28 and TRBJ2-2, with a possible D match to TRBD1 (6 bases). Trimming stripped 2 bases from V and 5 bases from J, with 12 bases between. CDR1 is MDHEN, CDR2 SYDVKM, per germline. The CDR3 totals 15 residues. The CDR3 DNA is TGTGCCAGCAGTTTAGACAGGCTGTGGACCGGGGAGCTGTTTTTT. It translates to CASSLDRLWTGELFF.

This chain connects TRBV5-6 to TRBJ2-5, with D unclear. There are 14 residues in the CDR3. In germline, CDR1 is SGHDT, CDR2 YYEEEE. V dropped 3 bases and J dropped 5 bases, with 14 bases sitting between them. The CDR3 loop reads CASSSGYTTETQYF. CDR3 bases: TGTGCCAGCAGCTCCGGCTACACTACCGAGACCCAGTACTTC.

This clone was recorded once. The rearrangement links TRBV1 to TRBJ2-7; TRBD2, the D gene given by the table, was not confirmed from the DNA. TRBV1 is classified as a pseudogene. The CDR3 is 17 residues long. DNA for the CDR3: TGCACCAGCAGCCGCCGGACTAGCTTGATCCCCCCCTACGAGCAGTACTTC. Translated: CTSSRRTSLIPPYEQYF.

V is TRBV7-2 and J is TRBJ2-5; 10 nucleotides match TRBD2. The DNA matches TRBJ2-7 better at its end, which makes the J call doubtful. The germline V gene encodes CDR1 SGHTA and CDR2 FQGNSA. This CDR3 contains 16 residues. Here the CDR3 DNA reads TGTGCCAGCAGCCTTGGACTAGCGGCCACCGAACGCGAGCAGTACTTC. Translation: CASSLGLAATEREQYF.

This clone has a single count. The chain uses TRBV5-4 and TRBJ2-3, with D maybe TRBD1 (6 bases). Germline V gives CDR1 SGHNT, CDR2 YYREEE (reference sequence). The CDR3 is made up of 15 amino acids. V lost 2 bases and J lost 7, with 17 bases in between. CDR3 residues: CASSLRAEGGNTQYF. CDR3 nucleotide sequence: TGTGCCAGCAGCTTAAGGGCAGAAGGGGGAAATACGCAGTATTTT.

This chain's CDR3 is CASREGPAGGPKSEQYF. CDR3 sequence (DNA): TGCGCCAGCAGGGAGGGGCCAGCGGGAGGGCCGAAAAGCGAGCAGTACTTC. This chain connects TRBV10-2 to TRBJ2-7; 10 bases map to TRBD2. Trimming at V came to 6 bases and at J to 6 bases, leaving 17 bases not matched to a gene. This CDR3 comprises 17 residues. Germline V lookup: CDR1 WSHSY, CDR2 SAAADI.

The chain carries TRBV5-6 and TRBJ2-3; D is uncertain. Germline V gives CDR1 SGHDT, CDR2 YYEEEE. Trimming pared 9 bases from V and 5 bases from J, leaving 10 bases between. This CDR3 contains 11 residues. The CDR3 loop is CATGVRDTQYF. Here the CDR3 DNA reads TGTGCCACGGGCGTAAGAGATACGCAGTATTTT.

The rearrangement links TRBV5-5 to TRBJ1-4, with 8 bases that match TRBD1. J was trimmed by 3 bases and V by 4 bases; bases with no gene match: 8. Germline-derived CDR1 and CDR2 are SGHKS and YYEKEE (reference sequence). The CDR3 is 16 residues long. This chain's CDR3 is CASSPAGTGPNEKLFF. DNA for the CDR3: TGTGCCAGCAGCCCGGCCGGGACAGGCCCTAATGAAAAACTGTTTTTT.

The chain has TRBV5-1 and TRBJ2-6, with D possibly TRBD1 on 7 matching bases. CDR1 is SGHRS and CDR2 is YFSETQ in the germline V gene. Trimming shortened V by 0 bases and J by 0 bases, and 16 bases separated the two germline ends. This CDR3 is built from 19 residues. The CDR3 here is CASSLAEGQLTSGANVLTF. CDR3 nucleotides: TGCGCCAGCAGCTTGGCGGAGGGACAGTTGACCTCTGGGGCCAACGTCCTGACTTTC.

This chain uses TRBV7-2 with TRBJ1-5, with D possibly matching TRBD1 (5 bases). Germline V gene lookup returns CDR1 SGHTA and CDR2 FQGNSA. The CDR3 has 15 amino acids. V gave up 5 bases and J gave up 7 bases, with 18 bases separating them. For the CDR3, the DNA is TGTGCCAGCAGCCGTGCTCCGGGGGTAGGGCAGCCCCAGCATTTT. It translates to CASSRAPGVGQPQHF.

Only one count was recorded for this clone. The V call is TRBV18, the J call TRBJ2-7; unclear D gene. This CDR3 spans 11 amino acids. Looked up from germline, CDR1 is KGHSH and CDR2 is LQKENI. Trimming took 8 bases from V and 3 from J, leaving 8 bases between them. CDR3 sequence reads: CASTNGYEQYF. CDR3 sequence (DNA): TGTGCCAGCACAAACGGCTACGAGCAGTACTTC.

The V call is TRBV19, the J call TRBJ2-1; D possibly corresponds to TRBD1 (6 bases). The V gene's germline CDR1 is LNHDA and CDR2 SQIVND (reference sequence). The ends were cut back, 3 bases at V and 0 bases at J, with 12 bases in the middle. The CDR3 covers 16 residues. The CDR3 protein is CASSIRGRRSYNEQFF. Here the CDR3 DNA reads TGTGCCAGTAGTATTAGGGGGAGACGCTCCTACAATGAGCAGTTCTTC.

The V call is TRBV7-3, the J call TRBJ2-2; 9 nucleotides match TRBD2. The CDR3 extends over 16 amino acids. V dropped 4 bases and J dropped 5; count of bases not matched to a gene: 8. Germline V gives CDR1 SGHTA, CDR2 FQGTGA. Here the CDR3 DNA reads TGTGCCAGCAGCTACTTAGCGGGAGCAGGAACCGGGGAGCTGTTTTTT. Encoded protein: CASSYLAGAGTGELFF.

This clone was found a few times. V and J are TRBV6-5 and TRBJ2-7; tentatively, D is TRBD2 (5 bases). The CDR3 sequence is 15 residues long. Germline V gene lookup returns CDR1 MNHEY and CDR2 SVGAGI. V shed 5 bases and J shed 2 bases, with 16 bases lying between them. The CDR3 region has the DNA TGTGCCAGCAGTACCTACGCCGGGAAACCCTACGAGCAGTACTTC. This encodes CASSTYAGKPYEQYF.

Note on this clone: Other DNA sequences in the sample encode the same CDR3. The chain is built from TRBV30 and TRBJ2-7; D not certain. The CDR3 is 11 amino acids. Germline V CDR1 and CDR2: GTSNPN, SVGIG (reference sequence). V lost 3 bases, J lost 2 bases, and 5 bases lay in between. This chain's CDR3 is CAWSRAYEQYF. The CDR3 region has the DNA TGTGCCTGGAGCAGAGCCTACGAGCAGTACTTC. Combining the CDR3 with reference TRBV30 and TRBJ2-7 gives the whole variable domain SQTIHQWPATLVQPVGSPLSLECTVEGTSNPNLYWYRQAAGRGLQLLFYSVGIGQISSEVPQNLSASRPQDRQFILSSKKLLLSDSGFYLCAWSRAYEQYFGPGTRLTVT.

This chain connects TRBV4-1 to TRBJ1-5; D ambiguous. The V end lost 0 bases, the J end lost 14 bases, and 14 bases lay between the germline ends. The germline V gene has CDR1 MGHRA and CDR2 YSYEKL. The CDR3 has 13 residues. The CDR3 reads CASSQDRLGPEHF. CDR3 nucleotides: TGCGCCAGCAGCCAAGATAGGTTGGGCCCAGAGCATTTT.

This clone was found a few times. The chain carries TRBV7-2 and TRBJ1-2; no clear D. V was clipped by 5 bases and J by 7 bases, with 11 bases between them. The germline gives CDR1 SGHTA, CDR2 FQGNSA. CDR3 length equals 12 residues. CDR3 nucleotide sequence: TGTGCCAGCAGCCCCGACGCGGGTGGCTACACCTTC. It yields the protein CASSPDAGGYTF.

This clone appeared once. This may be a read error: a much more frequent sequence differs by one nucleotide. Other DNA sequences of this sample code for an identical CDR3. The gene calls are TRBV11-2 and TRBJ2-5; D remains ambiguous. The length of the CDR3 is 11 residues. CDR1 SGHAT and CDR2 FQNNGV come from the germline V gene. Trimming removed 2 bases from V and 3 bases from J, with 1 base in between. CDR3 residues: CASSLKETQYF. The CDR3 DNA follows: TGTGCCAGCAGCTTAAAAGAGACCCAGTACTTC. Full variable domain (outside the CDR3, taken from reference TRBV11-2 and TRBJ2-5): EAGVAQSPRYKIIEKRQSVAFWCNPISGHATLYWYQQILGQGPKLLIQFQNNGVVDDSQLPKDRFSAERLKGVDSTLKIQPAKLEDSAVYLCASSLKETQYFGPGTRLLVL.

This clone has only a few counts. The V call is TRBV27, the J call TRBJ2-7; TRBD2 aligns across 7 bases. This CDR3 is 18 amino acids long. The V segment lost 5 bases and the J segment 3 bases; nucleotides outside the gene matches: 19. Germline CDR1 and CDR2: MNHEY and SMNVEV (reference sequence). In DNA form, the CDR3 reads TGTGCCAGCAGTGAGGTCGGCGGGGCTCCTAGCGGACGCTACGAGCAGTACTTC. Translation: CASSEVGGAPSGRYEQYF.

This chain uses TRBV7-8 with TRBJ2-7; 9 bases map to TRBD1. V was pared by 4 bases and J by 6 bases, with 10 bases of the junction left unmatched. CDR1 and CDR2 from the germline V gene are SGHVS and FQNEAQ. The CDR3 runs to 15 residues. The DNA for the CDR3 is TGTGCCAGCAGCTGGACCGGGACAGGGATTATCGAGCAGTACTTC. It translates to CASSWTGTGIIEQYF.